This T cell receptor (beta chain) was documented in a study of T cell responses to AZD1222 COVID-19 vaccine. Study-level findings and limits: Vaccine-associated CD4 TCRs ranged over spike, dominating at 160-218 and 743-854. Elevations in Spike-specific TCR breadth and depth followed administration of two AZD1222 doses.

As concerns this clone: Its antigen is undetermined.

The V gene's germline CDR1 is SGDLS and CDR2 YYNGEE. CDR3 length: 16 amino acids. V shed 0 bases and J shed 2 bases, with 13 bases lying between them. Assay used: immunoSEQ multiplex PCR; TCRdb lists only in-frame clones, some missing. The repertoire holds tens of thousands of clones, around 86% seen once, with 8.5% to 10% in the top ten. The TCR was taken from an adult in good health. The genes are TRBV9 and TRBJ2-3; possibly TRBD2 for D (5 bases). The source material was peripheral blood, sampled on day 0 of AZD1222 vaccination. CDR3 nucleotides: TGTGCCAGCAGCGTAGCAGGACTGGACCTCACAGATACGCAGTATTTT. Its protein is CASSVAGLDLTDTQYF.